This entry lists 29 T cell receptor beta chains sequenced from one sample in a study of blood T cell repertoires in COVID-19. Generated by immunoSEQ multiplex PCR, the TCRdb table keeps only in-frame clones and is missing some. Among about 85,000 clones listed, nearly 90% were seen once. Sequenced material: peripheral blood. The receptors stem from a woman aged 80 or older with active or convalescent COVID-19.

The chain recombines TRBV30 with TRBJ1-1; TRBD1 is a possible D gene (5 bases). V lost 4 bases, J lost 1 base, and 13 bases lay in between. Germline V lookup: CDR1 GTSNPN, CDR2 SVGIG (reference sequence). The CDR3 length is 14 residues. The CDR3 bases are TGTGCCTGGAATCCGGGGGGGAGGAACACTGAAGCTTTCTTT. It specifies CAWNPGGRNTEAFF.

This chain joins TRBV19 and TRBJ2-1; the match to TRBD2 covers 7 bases. J was trimmed by 6 bases and V by 6 bases; bases with no gene match: 14. Germline CDR1 is LNHDA and CDR2 is SQIVND (reference sequence). This CDR3 is built from 16 residues. The CDR3, as DNA: TGTGCCAGTAGCCCAGGCCGAGGCGGGAGTTCCAATGAGCAGTTCTTC. This translates into CASSPGRGGSSNEQFF.

Here the CDR3 DNA reads TGTGCCAGCACCCTTGGGGAGTCCGGTCAGCCCCAGCATTTT. The encoded protein is CASTLGESGQPQHF. The chain links TRBV28 to TRBJ1-5; D unclear. Between the trimmed V and J ends, which lost 7 bases and 6 bases, there was a span of 16 bases. From germline, CDR1 is MDHEN and CDR2 SYDVKM. The CDR3 is 14 amino acids.

The rearrangement joins TRBV5-8 to TRBJ2-1; perhaps TRBD1 as D (6 bases). This CDR3 has 14 amino acids. V gave up 4 bases and J gave up 2 bases, with 10 bases separating them. From germline, CDR1 is SGHTS and CDR2 YDEGEE. The CDR3 bases are TGTGCCAGCAGCCGACAGGCCCCCTACAATGAGCAGTTCTTC. Its protein product is CASSRQAPYNEQFF.

This sequence joins TRBV25-1 and TRBJ1-1, with TRBD1 as a possible D gene (5 bases). Trimming stripped 4 bases from V and 1 base from J, with 7 bases between. CDR1 and CDR2 from the germline V gene are MGHDK and SYGVNS. The CDR3 loop spans 13 amino acids. The CDR3 reads CASSVGQNTEAFF. The CDR3 nucleotides are TGTGCCAGCAGTGTGGGGCAGAACACTGAAGCTTTCTTT.

This sequence joins TRBV28 and TRBJ1-2, with TRBD1 as a possible D gene (6 bases). Per the germline V gene, CDR1 is MDHEN and CDR2 is SYDVKM. V shed 4 bases and J shed 3 bases, with 18 bases lying between them. The CDR3 totals 16 residues. CDR3 DNA sequence: TGTGCCAGCAGTTCCTACTTAGGGGGGGAGGACTATGGCTACACCTTC. This encodes CASSSYLGGEDYGYTF.

The chain combines TRBV28 with TRBJ2-5, with 9 bases fitting TRBD2. This CDR3 is 15 amino acids long. Germline V gene data show CDR1 as MDHEN and CDR2 as SYDVKM. V lost 5 bases to trimming and J lost 3 bases; unmatched junction nucleotides: 7. CDR3 sequence (DNA): TGTGCCAGCAGTCGACTTAGCGGGGGTGAAGAGACCCAGTACTTC. Its protein is CASSRLSGGEETQYF.

This chain uses TRBV2 with TRBJ1-2, with D possibly being TRBD1 (5 bases). The CDR3 is 14 amino acids. The V and J ends lost 6 bases and 5 bases respectively, with 16 bases between them. Germline V gene sequence: CDR1 SNHLY, CDR2 FYNNEI. CDR3 loop: CASSDDSTSYGYTF. The CDR3 DNA reads as TGTGCCAGCAGCGACGACAGTACCTCGTATGGCTACACCTTC.

Here the CDR3 reads CASSLVRIRHTEAFF. Written as DNA, the CDR3 is TGTGCCAGCAGTTTGGTGCGGATTAGGCACACTGAAGCTTTCTTT. This chain connects TRBV28 to TRBJ1-1; D call uncertain. CDR1 MDHEN and CDR2 SYDVKM come from the germline V gene. The V end lost 3 bases, the J end lost 3 bases, and 14 bases lay between the germline ends. The CDR3 has 15 amino acids. The complete variable domain, with remaining parts taken from reference TRBV28 and TRBJ1-1, reads DVKVTQSSRYLVKRTGEKVFLECVQDMDHENMFWYRQDPGLGLRLIYFSYDVKMKEKGDIPEGYSVSREKKERFSLILESASTNQTSMYLCASSLVRIRHTEAFFGQGTRLTVV.

The V and J genes are TRBV9 and TRBJ1-2; 8 bases align to TRBD1. The trim removed 0 bases at V and 7 bases at J, leaving 5 bases unmatched. This CDR3 is 14 amino acids long. Germline CDR1 and CDR2: SGDLS and YYNGEE. The CDR3 DNA is TGTGCCAGCAGCGTAGGCAGGGGGCAAGGTGGCTACACCTTC. Its translation is CASSVGRGQGGYTF.

The J gene is TRBJ2-7, the V gene TRBV5-8, with D unresolved. Germline V lookup: CDR1 SGHTS, CDR2 YDEGEE. Trimming took 1 base from V and 4 from J, leaving 12 bases between them. The CDR3 is 14 residues long. Here the CDR3 reads CASSLNPRRYEQYF. CDR3 nucleotide sequence: TGTGCCAGCAGCTTGAATCCGCGTCGGTACGAGCAGTACTTC.

The chain joins TRBV2 to TRBJ1-1; D gene ambiguous. The V gene's germline CDR1 is SNHLY and CDR2 FYNNEI. This CDR3 has 15 amino acids. Trimming removed 7 bases from V and 2 bases from J, with 17 bases in between. The CDR3 DNA sequence: TGTGCCAGCACCAAAGAGGCGGCAGATAACACTGAAGCTTTCTTT. Encoded protein: CASTKEAADNTEAFF.

The rearrangement joins TRBV6-5 to TRBJ1-2, with D maybe TRBD1 (6 bases). The CDR3 is 14 residues long. V lost 1 base, J lost 4 bases, and 10 bases lay in between. CDR1 is MNHEY, CDR2 SVGAGI, per germline. In nucleotides, the CDR3 is TGTGCCAGCAGTTACTTGGGGGCTGGCTATGGCTACACCTTC. Residues: CASSYLGAGYGYTF.

The chain recombines TRBV12-5 with TRBJ2-5, with TRBD2 matching 13 bases. Trimming removed 4 bases from V and 7 bases from J; junction bases left unmatched: 6. Germline V gene data show CDR1 as LGHNT and CDR2 as FRNRAP. The CDR3 runs to 15 residues. The CDR3 nucleotides read TGTGCTAGTGGTTCGGGACTAGCGGGGCGGGGGACCCAGTACTTC. Amino acid sequence: CASGSGLAGRGTQYF.

In its sample, this clone was seen once. The J gene is TRBJ2-1, the V gene TRBV9, with TRBD2 matching 7 bases. CDR1 is SGDLS and CDR2 is YYNGEE in the germline V gene. This CDR3 is built from 14 residues. V was clipped by 3 bases and J by 4 bases; unmatched bases: 4. CDR3: CASSGTSWYNEQFF. In DNA form, the CDR3 reads TGTGCCAGCAGCGGGACTAGTTGGTACAATGAGCAGTTCTTC. The whole variable domain, filled in from reference TRBV9 and TRBJ2-1, reads DSGVTQTPKHLITATGQRVTLRCSPRSGDLSVYWYQQSLDQGLQFLIQYYNGEERAKGNILERFSAQQFPDLHSELNLSSLELGDSALYFCASSGTSWYNEQFFGPGTRLTVL.

The chain carries TRBV24-1 and TRBJ2-1; maybe TRBD1 (8 bases). The germline gives CDR1 KGHDR, CDR2 SFDVKD. This CDR3 is 15 amino acids long. Trimming shortened V by 7 bases and J by 6 bases, and 18 bases separated the two germline ends. The CDR3 DNA reads TGTGCCACCAGAGCCAACAGGGGGGGTGGCAATGAGCAGTTCTTC. Its protein product is CATRANRGGGNEQFF.

The chain is built from TRBV6-5 and TRBJ2-2, with 8 bases that match TRBD1. The CDR3 contains 14 residues. The trim removed 7 bases at V and 3 bases at J, leaving 4 bases unmatched. In germline, CDR1 is MNHEY, CDR2 SVGAGI. The CDR3 sequence is CASNPTGDTGELFF. CDR3 in DNA: TGTGCCAGCAACCCGACAGGGGACACCGGGGAGCTGTTTTTT.

This clone was observed a single time. The CDR3 DNA reads as TGTGCCAGTAGTATAGGGGACAGGGACATCGACGAGCAGTACTTC. It encodes CASSIGDRDIDEQYF. J is TRBJ2-7 and V is TRBV19; the match to TRBD1 covers 9 bases. Germline V gives CDR1 LNHDA, CDR2 SQIVND (reference sequence). Trimming at V came to 1 base and at J to 5 bases, leaving 6 bases not matched to a gene. CDR3 length: 15 amino acids.

This chain links TRBV25-1 with TRBJ2-2, with D possibly matching TRBD2 (5 bases). The CDR3 consists of 17 residues. Germline assignment: CDR1 MGHDK and CDR2 SYGVNS. V lost 3 bases and J 5 bases, leaving 19 bases between the germline ends. The CDR3 is CASSDQDSTLGTGELFF. The CDR3, as DNA: TGTGCCAGCAGTGACCAGGACTCAACTTTGGGGACCGGGGAGCTGTTTTTT.

The genes are TRBV27 and TRBJ2-1; TRBD2 matches 16 bases. There are 16 residues in the CDR3. The germline V gene has CDR1 MNHEY and CDR2 SMNVEV (reference sequence). Trimming cost V 6 bases and J 8 bases; bases outside gene matches: 7. The CDR3 sequence is CASSLGLAGGPDEQFF. CDR3 in DNA: TGTGCCAGCAGCCTGGGACTAGCGGGAGGGCCTGATGAGCAGTTCTTC.

V is TRBV28 and J is TRBJ1-5; 7 nucleotides match TRBD1. This CDR3 is built from 13 residues. After removal of 6 bases from V and 6 bases from J, the junction contained 5 bases not matched to a gene. Germline assignment: CDR1 MDHEN and CDR2 SYDVKM. The CDR3 is CASRSGGPQPQHF. In DNA form, the CDR3 reads TGTGCCAGCAGGTCAGGGGGGCCTCAGCCCCAGCATTTT.

The rearrangement uses TRBV27 and TRBJ2-1, with a weak D call TRBD1 (6 bases). This CDR3 has 15 amino acids. Germline CDR1 reads MNHEY; CDR2 reads SMNVEV (reference sequence). V was trimmed by 5 bases and J by 3 bases, leaving 14 bases between them. CDR3 region: CASSPRDTYYNEQFF. In DNA, the CDR3 is TGTGCCAGCAGTCCGAGGGACACCTACTACAATGAGCAGTTCTTC.

The gene calls are TRBV27 and TRBJ2-7, with 13 bases fitting TRBD2. The junction had 3 bases not matched to a gene; V was cut back by 5 bases and J by 5 bases. From germline, CDR1 is MNHEY and CDR2 SMNVEV (reference sequence). CDR3 length equals 14 residues. The CDR3 nucleotides are TGTGCCAGCAGTGCACTAGCGGGAGGGCACGAGCAGTACTTC. This translates into CASSALAGGHEQYF.

The rearrangement uses TRBV7-2 and TRBJ2-3; D perhaps matches TRBD2 (5 bases). The V gene's germline CDR1 is SGHTA and CDR2 FQGNSA. V lost 5 bases, J lost 0 bases, and 9 bases lay in between. The CDR3 totals 14 residues. The CDR3 bases are TGTGCCAGCAGCGTAAGCGGTAGCACAGATACGCAGTATTTT. Encoded protein: CASSVSGSTDTQYF.

The chain uses TRBV5-1 and TRBJ2-5, with 11 nucleotides matching TRBD2. Germline V lookup: CDR1 SGHRS, CDR2 YFSETQ. The junction had 8 bases not matched to a gene; V was cut back by 3 bases and J by 1 base. The CDR3 extends over 17 amino acids. CDR3 loop: CASSSGLADPSQETQYF. The DNA of the CDR3 is TGCGCCAGCAGCTCGGGACTAGCGGATCCATCCCAAGAGACCCAGTACTTC.

The genes are TRBV6-2 or TRBV6-3 and TRBJ1-1; 7 positions agree with TRBD1. The V and J ends lost 4 bases and 3 bases, in that order; junction bases with no gene match: 2. This CDR3 is built from 13 residues. From germline, CDR1 is MNHEY and CDR2 SVGEGT. CDR3 sequence: CASSFTGDTEAFF. The CDR3 DNA reads TGTGCCAGCAGTTTTACAGGGGACACTGAAGCTTTCTTT.

This chain uses TRBV11-2 with TRBJ2-7; tentative D call: TRBD2 (6 bases). Germline CDR1 and CDR2: SGHAT and FQNNGV. V shed 5 bases and J shed 5 bases, with 19 bases lying between them. This CDR3 has 15 amino acids. Here the CDR3 DNA reads TGTGCCAGCAGCCCCAGGCGGGTACTAGCTAACGAGCAGTACTTC. The encoded protein is CASSPRRVLANEQYF. The entire variable domain, with the rest obtained from reference TRBV11-2 and TRBJ2-7, is as follows: EAGVAQSPRYKIIEKRQSVAFWCNPISGHATLYWYQQILGQGPKLLIQFQNNGVVDDSQLPKDRFSAERLKGVDSTLKIQPAKLEDSAVYLCASSPRRVLANEQYFGPGTRLTVT.

The chain has TRBV9 and TRBJ1-2; D gene ambiguous. The CDR3 runs to 13 residues. Deletions cut 3 bases from V and 4 bases from J, with 10 bases between. Germline loops: CDR1 SGDLS, CDR2 YYNGEE. DNA for the CDR3: TGTGCCAGCAGCGCAGGAAGTACCTATGGCTACACCTTC. Its translation: CASSAGSTYGYTF.

V and J are TRBV28 and TRBJ2-7; 9 nucleotides match TRBD2. The CDR3 runs 15 residues. Germline CDR1 MDHEN, CDR2 SYDVKM. Trimming removed 6 bases from V and 7 bases from J; junction bases left unmatched: 13. Written as DNA, the CDR3 is TGTGCCAGCAGCAAGCGGACTAGCGCGTTGGAAGAGCAGTACTTC. Protein product: CASSKRTSALEEQYF.